This T cell receptor beta chain appears in the sequencing data of a study of shared clonotypes between healthy human individuals. Study-level points and caveats: Sorted-subset sequencing, rarefaction showed, was incomplete despite large depth.

Naive CD8 cells, CD45RO-negative and positively selected for CCR7, excluded terminally differentiated effector memory CD45RA+ cells. Of note for this clone: Its target is not known.

V was shortened by 4 bases and J by 4 bases, with 14 bases between the two germline ends. This CDR3 is built from 14 residues. Germline V gives CDR1 MNHEY, CDR2 SMNVEV (reference sequence). Each subset's genomic DNA was shared equally among a number of immunoSEQ plates. Each PCR replicate from the sorted subsets contained 150 to 200 ng DNA, which is some 32,000 T cell genomes. Some clones are missing from TCRdb's copy, which holds only in-frame ones; the method was immunoSEQ multiplex PCR. The table records some 580,000 clones, 95% to 98% of them present only once. The origin of this receptor is a man aged 30 to 39 in good health. The sample comprised naive CD8+ T cells sorted from blood. J is TRBJ2-7 and V is TRBV27, with D perhaps being TRBD1 or TRBD2 (6 bases each). CDR3 bases: TGTGCCAGCAGTTCACGACAAGGGGGGTACGAGCAGTACTTC. Amino acid sequence: CASSSRQGGYEQYF.